The 25 T cell receptor beta chains below all came from one sample that was sequenced in a study of blood T cells in healthy people across ages. A sample-barcoded 5' primer and a J-beta primer mix were used in a second PCR of about 6 to 11 cycles. TCRdb re-called the 5' RACE reads through MiXCR, storing one row per CDR3 protein. Of 1.5 million to 2 million distinct CDR3 sequences in the sample, around half were seen once. Source material: blood. Every receptor here comes from a woman in her thirties or forties in good health.

The table lists this clonotype with a few counts. This chain uses TRBV25-1 with TRBJ2-6, with D unclear. Per the germline V gene, CDR1 is MGHDK and CDR2 is SYGVNS. This CDR3 comprises 15 residues. Trimming removed 4 bases from V and 0 bases from J, with 7 bases in between. The CDR3 DNA reads TGTGCCAGCAGTGCCCACGTCTCTGGGGCCAACGTCCTGACTTTC. It encodes CASSAHVSGANVLTF.

The chain is built from TRBV20-1 and TRBJ2-1, with TRBD1 matching over 11 bases. The V gene end was trimmed by 5 bases and the J gene end by 6 bases; junction bases not matched to a gene: 9. CDR1 and CDR2 from the germline V gene are DFQATT and SNEGSKA (reference sequence). CDR3 size: 15 residues. The DNA for the CDR3 is TGCAGTGCTGAAACCGGGACAGGGGGTTTCAATGAGCAGTTCTTC. As protein: CSAETGTGGFNEQFF.

This clonotype was counted only a few times. The chain joins TRBV10-1 to TRBJ2-6, with a possible D match to TRBD2 (5 bases). Germline V CDR1 and CDR2: WNHNN, SYGVQD (reference sequence). V lost 4 bases to trimming and J lost 2 bases, with 9 bases between them. The length of the CDR3 is 15 residues. CDR3 DNA: TGCGCCAGCAGTGGAGGGTACGCTGGGGCCAACGTCCTGACTTTC. Translation: CASSGGYAGANVLTF.

The rearrangement links TRBV5-7 to TRBJ1-1; TRBD1 matches at 7 bases. TRBV5-7 is designated an ORF whose function remains uncertain. The CDR3 consists of 14 residues. Trimming removed 4 bases from V and 3 bases from J; junction bases left unmatched: 6. The CDR3 DNA follows: TGTGCCAGCAGCCCGACAGGGTATGACACTGAAGCTTTCTTT. Protein product: CASSPTGYDTEAFF.

This chain connects TRBV28 to TRBJ2-4; the D call may be TRBD1 or TRBD2 (6 bases each). The J call is uncertain, as TRBJ2-5 better fits the DNA end. CDR1 and CDR2 from the germline V gene are MDHEN and SYDVKM. This CDR3 is 13 amino acids long. The CDR3 here is CASSSRGVETQYF. As DNA, the CDR3 is TGTGCCAGCAGTTCGAGGGGGGTTGAGACCCAGTACTTC.

In this sample, this clonotype turned up a few times. The rearrangement links TRBV19 to TRBJ2-5; TRBD2 agrees at 9 bases. The germline gives CDR1 LNHDA, CDR2 SQIVND (reference sequence). The ends lost 5 bases at V and 11 bases at J; junction bases unmatched: 15. The CDR3 length is 15 residues. CDR3: CASSQGGGAGNEQYF. The CDR3 nucleotides read TGTGCCAGTAGTCAAGGCGGGGGGGCTGGAAATGAGCAGTACTTC.

V and J are TRBV5-4 and TRBJ2-5, with D perhaps TRBD1 (6 bases). The length of the CDR3 is 15 residues. CDR1 and CDR2 (germline): SGHNT, YYREEE (reference sequence). The ends were cut back, 0 bases at V and 4 bases at J, with 13 bases in the middle. As DNA, the CDR3 is TGTGCCAGCAGCTTGGCGACTACAGGGCGAGAGACCCAGTACTTC. It yields the protein CASSLATTGRETQYF. Full variable domain (rest looked up from reference TRBV5-4 and TRBJ2-5): ETGVTQSPTHLIKTRGQQVTLRCSSQSGHNTVSWYQQALGQGPQFIFQYYREEENGRGNFPPRFSGLQFPNYSSELNVNALELDDSALYLCASSLATTGRETQYFGPGTRLLVL.

The chain is built from TRBV7-2 and TRBJ2-7; 12 bases line up with TRBD1. Germline V gene sequence: CDR1 SGHTA, CDR2 FQGNSA. V shed 1 base and J 4 bases; nucleotides not matched to a gene: 5. This CDR3 has 16 amino acids. The CDR3 region is CASSLVSGQGAYEQYF. CDR3 coding DNA: TGTGCCAGCAGCTTAGTATCGGGACAGGGGGCGTACGAGCAGTACTTC.

This clonotype was recorded a few times. The rearrangement links TRBV28 to TRBJ2-5; TRBD1 agrees at 8 bases. V lost 8 bases to trimming and J lost 5 bases; unmatched junction nucleotides: 7. Germline values: CDR1 MDHEN, CDR2 SYDVKM. The CDR3 covers 13 residues. CDR3: CASLGQVWETQYF. The CDR3 nucleotides are TGTGCCAGCTTGGGACAGGTGTGGGAGACCCAGTACTTC.

The chain combines TRBV20-1 with TRBJ2-3; 8 nucleotides align to TRBD2. Germline V gene lookup returns CDR1 DFQATT and CDR2 SNEGSKA (reference sequence). The ends lost 2 bases at V and 3 bases at J; junction bases unmatched: 10. This CDR3 spans 16 amino acids. Here the CDR3 reads CSARTLGGGLTDTQYF. The CDR3 bases are TGCAGTGCTAGAACCCTCGGGGGGGGCCTTACAGATACGCAGTATTTT.

CDR3 sequence (DNA): TGTGCCAGCAGTCCCGGACGGACTTCTGGCTACACCTTC. Its translation: CASSPGRTSGYTF. V gene TRBV3-1 combines with J gene TRBJ1-2; no clear D. This CDR3 is built from 13 residues. Deletions cut 6 bases from V and 7 bases from J, with 15 bases between. CDR1 is LGHDT and CDR2 is YNNKEL in the germline V gene (reference sequence).

The rearrangement joins TRBV9 to TRBJ1-1; no clear D. The CDR3 covers 13 residues. The germline V gene encodes CDR1 SGDLS and CDR2 YYNGEE. V was cut by 4 bases and J by 1 base, with 8 bases left in between. The CDR3, as DNA: TGTGCCAGCAGCCCTAGCCAGAACACTGAAGCTTTCTTT. Its protein product is CASSPSQNTEAFF.

The chain carries TRBV6-2 or TRBV6-3 and TRBJ2-1, with D possibly matching TRBD1 (6 bases). The CDR3 consists of 15 residues. The V and J ends lost 2 bases and 10 bases respectively, with 18 bases between them. Germline CDR1 and CDR2: MNHEY and SVGEGT. For the CDR3, the DNA is TGTGCCAGCAGTTACGTCCCGGGACACCTGAGGGAGCAGTTCTTC. Amino acid sequence: CASSYVPGHLREQFF.

This chain links TRBV28 with TRBJ2-1, with 8 bases that match TRBD2. Germline V gene data show CDR1 as MDHEN and CDR2 as SYDVKM. J was trimmed by 6 bases and V by 0 bases; bases with no gene match: 16. The CDR3 extends over 19 amino acids. The CDR3 loop reads CASSLWAPNGGAGPNEQFF. The CDR3 nucleotides read TGTGCCAGCAGTTTATGGGCCCCAAACGGGGGGGCAGGCCCCAATGAGCAGTTCTTC.

The chain links TRBV5-6 to TRBJ2-7; D remains ambiguous. The J call is in doubt because the DNA end fits TRBJ2-4 better. The germline CDR1 and CDR2 sequences are SGHDT and YYEEEE. The CDR3 length is 15 residues. The CDR3 bases are TGTGCCAGCAGCCCTCGGGCCCGAACCGTGGACATTCAGTACTTC. Amino acid sequence: CASSPRARTVDIQYF.

The rearrangement joins TRBV5-8 to TRBJ2-4, with D possibly matching TRBD1 (5 bases). The ends were cut back, 0 bases at V and 13 bases at J, with 17 bases in the middle. CDR1 is SGHTS, CDR2 YDEGEE, per germline. This CDR3 spans 14 amino acids. This CDR3 reads CASSLGGHGQEQYF. In nucleotides, the CDR3 is TGTGCCAGCAGCTTGGGAGGACACGGTCAGGAGCAGTACTTC.

The chain has TRBV27 and TRBJ2-5, with 10 positions matching TRBD2. The CDR3 has 16 amino acids. CDR1 MNHEY and CDR2 SMNVEV come from the germline V gene (reference sequence). V was pared by 3 bases and J by 1 base, with 5 bases of the junction left unmatched. In DNA, the CDR3 is TGTGCCAGCAGTTTTTCTAGCGGGGGCATCCAAGAGACCCAGTACTTC. Protein: CASSFSSGGIQETQYF.

CDR3 DNA sequence: TGTGCCAGCAGTCCGGGGACTCGGCAGTATTTT. Translation: CASSPGTRQYF. The rearrangement uses TRBV12-3 or TRBV12-4 and TRBJ2-3, with D maybe TRBD2 (6 bases). The CDR3 loop spans 11 amino acids. V was cut by 5 bases and J by 11 bases, with 11 bases left in between.

Comments on this clonotype: A junction boundary mismatches the germline segment, possibly from a read error. The V call is TRBV4-3, the J call TRBJ2-1; D might be TRBD1 (6 bases). The CDR3 length is 18 residues. The germline V gene has CDR1 LGHNA and CDR2 YSLEER. The CDR3, as DNA: TGCGCCAGCAGCCAAGAAAAAAGTGTTCAGGGGACCTACAAGGAGCAGTTCTTC. The encoded protein is CASSQEKSVQGTYKEQFF.

This clonotype has only a few counts. J is TRBJ2-3 and V is TRBV9; D remains ambiguous. The CDR3 loop spans 14 amino acids. With 2 bases removed from V and 2 bases from J, the gap between germline ends came to 9 bases. CDR1 SGDLS and CDR2 YYNGEE come from the germline V gene. Written as DNA, the CDR3 is TGTGCCAGCAGCGTTTCGTGGGCCACAGATACGCAGTATTTT. Translating it yields CASSVSWATDTQYF.

This clonotype was counted a few times. This chain connects TRBV20-1 to TRBJ2-1, with D perhaps being TRBD1 or TRBD2 (6 bases each). Looked up from germline, CDR1 is DFQATT and CDR2 is SNEGSKA (reference sequence). Trimming left V 3 bases short and J 9 bases short, with 27 bases between. The CDR3 totals 17 residues. For the CDR3, the DNA is TGCAGTGCTAGGAGGGGGGTCCCCCCCCAGGGGTATGGTGAGCAGTTCTTC. This sequence encodes CSARRGVPPQGYGEQFF.

The chain is built from TRBV6-5 and TRBJ2-7, with TRBD1 matching 9 bases. CDR3 length: 16 residues. The V gene end was trimmed by 2 bases and the J gene end by 1 base; junction bases not matched to a gene: 6. Looked up from germline, CDR1 is MNHEY and CDR2 is SVGAGI. This CDR3 reads CASSYGGTGPSYEQYF. In DNA form, the CDR3 reads TGTGCCAGCAGTTACGGGGGGACAGGGCCATCCTACGAGCAGTACTTC.

This clonotype has more than one count but fewer than ten. The gene calls are TRBV7-2 and TRBJ1-2; TRBD1 matches 7 bases. Per the germline V gene, CDR1 is SGHTA and CDR2 is FQGNSA. The CDR3 covers 13 residues. The V and J ends lost 3 bases and 8 bases, in that order; junction bases with no gene match: 6. CDR3: CASSLRDRSGYTF. For the CDR3, the DNA is TGTGCCAGCAGCTTGAGGGACAGATCAGGCTACACCTTC. The full variable domain, with the rest looked up from reference TRBV7-2 and TRBJ1-2, is GAGVSQSPSNKVTEKGKDVELRCDPISGHTALYWYRQSLGQGLEFLIYFQGNSAPDKSGLPSDRFSAERTGGSVSTLTIQRTQQEDSAVYLCASSLRDRSGYTFGSGTRLTVV.

This chain joins TRBV7-3 and TRBJ2-3; TRBD1 is a possible D gene (6 bases). CDR3 length: 15 residues. Germline V gives CDR1 SGHTA, CDR2 FQGTGA. The V gene lost 5 bases and the J gene lost 2 bases, with 14 bases spanning the gap. The CDR3 region is CASSDGQKITDTQYF. DNA of the CDR3: TGTGCCAGCAGCGACGGACAGAAGATCACAGATACGCAGTATTTT.

This clonotype has only a few counts. The chain employs TRBV14 and TRBJ2-5, with 7 bases that match TRBD1. The assigned J gene may be wrong: the sequence end matches TRBJ2-7 better. This CDR3 spans 14 amino acids. CDR1 is SGHDN, CDR2 FVKESK, per germline. The CDR3 bases are TGTGCCAGCAGCCAAGAGCAGACAGGGTACGAGCAGTACTTC. It is translated as CASSQEQTGYEQYF.